Sequencing of this T cell receptor beta chain was carried out in a study of T-cell reconstitution after alpha-beta-depleted transplantation in children. The table lists this clonotype with many counts. TCRbeta library construction was performed incorporating unique molecular identifiers. TCRdb called the PCR reads again in MiXCR, with one record for every CDR3 protein. The table includes approximately 82,000 distinct CDR3 sequences, roughly 18% detected once. Sequenced material: PBMCs, mostly from graft donor cells, taken 360 days after TCRalphabeta/CD19-depleted stem cell transplant. This receptor was obtained from a male patient aged 2 to 9 who had a stem cell transplant for acute lymphoblastic leukemia, so the T cells may come from the graft donor.

CDR3 loop: CAISDWTGNTDTQYF. As DNA, the CDR3 is TGTGCCATCAGTGACTGGACAGGCAACACAGATACGCAGTATTTT. The J gene is TRBJ2-3, the V gene TRBV10-3; 7 bases agree with TRBD1. Germline lookup yields CDR1 ENHRY and CDR2 SYGVKD. The junction had 5 bases not matched to a gene; V was cut back by 3 bases and J by 2 bases. The CDR3 length is 15 residues.